The sequence of this T cell receptor (beta chain) was determined in a study of blood T cell repertoires in COVID-19. This clone was observed once. Here immunoSEQ multiplex PCR was the method, and the copy in TCRdb shows in-frame clones only, minus some. The sample has fewer than 400,000 clones; 80% to 90% are singletons. Participant age was roughly 18 to 95 years, and participants resided in roughly 25 US areas. Symptom resolution, clearance, or two negative PCRs marked donors in Cohort 3 as recovered. CDR1 is SGHNT and CDR2 is YENEEA in the germline V gene. This CDR3 spans 14 amino acids. V dropped 5 bases and J dropped 0; count of bases not matched to a gene: 3.

V and J are TRBV11-3 and TRBJ2-5, with 7 bases that match TRBD2. Sequenced sample: PBMCs or T cells enriched from blood (not recorded which). The origin of this receptor is a young man who had recovered from COVID-19. The CDR3 DNA is TGTGCCAGCAGCCTCGGGGGGTACCAAGAGACCCAGTACTTC. Translated: CASSLGGYQETQYF.